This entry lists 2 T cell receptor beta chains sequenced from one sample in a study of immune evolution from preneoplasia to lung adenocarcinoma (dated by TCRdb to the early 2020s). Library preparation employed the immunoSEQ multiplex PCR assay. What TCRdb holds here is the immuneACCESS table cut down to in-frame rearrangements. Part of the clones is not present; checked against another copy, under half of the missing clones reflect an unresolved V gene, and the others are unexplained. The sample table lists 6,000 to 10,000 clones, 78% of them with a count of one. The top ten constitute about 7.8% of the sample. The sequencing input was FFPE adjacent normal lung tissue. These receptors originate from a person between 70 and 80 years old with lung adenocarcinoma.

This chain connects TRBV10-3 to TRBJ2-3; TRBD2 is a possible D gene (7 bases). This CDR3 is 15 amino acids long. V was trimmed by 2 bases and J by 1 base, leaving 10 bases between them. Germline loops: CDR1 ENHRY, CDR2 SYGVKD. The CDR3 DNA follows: TGTGCCATCAGTGAGGGGGGGGGCGGCACAGATACGCAGTATTTT. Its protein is CAISEGGGGTDTQYF.

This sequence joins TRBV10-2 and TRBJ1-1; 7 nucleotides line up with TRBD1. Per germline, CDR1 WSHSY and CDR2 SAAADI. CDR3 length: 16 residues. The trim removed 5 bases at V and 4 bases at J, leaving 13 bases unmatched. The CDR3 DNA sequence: TGCGCCAGCAGTCTAAGCCCAGGGGGTAAGGCCACTGAAGCTTTCTTT. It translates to CASSLSPGGKATEAFF.